What follows are 29 T cell receptor beta chains derived from one specimen sequenced in a study of shared clonotypes between healthy human individuals. CD8 cells regarded as naive lacked CD45RO, were positively chosen for CCR7, and omitted terminally differentiated effector memory CD45RA+ cells. Data came from immunoSEQ multiplex PCR; TCRdb stores just in-frame clones and leaves some out. The repertoire holds 450,000 to 700,000 clones, with around 95% as singletons. Input material: naive CD8+ T cells sorted from blood. These TCRs come from a woman younger than 45 in good health.

The V gene is TRBV14, the J gene TRBJ2-7; 8 nucleotides match TRBD2. With V trimmed by 3 bases and J by 7 bases, 5 bases remained unmatched. This CDR3 has 13 residues. Germline V lookup: CDR1 SGHDN, CDR2 FVKESK. CDR3 sequence reads: CASSHSLAGEQYF. Here the CDR3 DNA reads TGTGCCAGCAGCCATTCCTTAGCGGGAGAGCAGTACTTC.

This sequence joins TRBV27 and TRBJ2-2, with D uncertain. The CDR3 contains 14 residues. V gave up 4 bases and J gave up 0 bases, with 6 bases separating them. The V gene's germline CDR1 is MNHEY and CDR2 SMNVEV (reference sequence). CDR3 in DNA: TGTGCCAGCAGTTGGATTCCGAACACCGGGGAGCTGTTTTTT. It encodes CASSWIPNTGELFF.

The sample holds one count of this clone. The genes are TRBV28 and TRBJ1-2; D unresolved. There are 13 residues in the CDR3. From germline, CDR1 is MDHEN and CDR2 SYDVKM. The V gene lost 5 bases and the J gene lost 8 bases, with 15 bases spanning the gap. Here the CDR3 DNA reads TGTGCCAGCAGTCCACATCTCTTAAGGGGCTACACCTTC. This encodes CASSPHLLRGYTF.

The gene calls are TRBV2 and TRBJ2-4; D is ambiguous. The V gene's germline CDR1 is SNHLY and CDR2 FYNNEI. The V and J ends lost 3 bases and 2 bases respectively, with 20 bases between them. This CDR3 has 18 residues. The CDR3 sequence is CASSDYRLGSVTKNIQYF. CDR3 DNA sequence: TGTGCCAGCAGTGATTATCGCTTGGGTTCAGTTACCAAAAACATTCAGTACTTC. Using reference TRBV2 and TRBJ2-4 for the parts outside the CDR3, the full variable domain is EPEVTQTPSHQVTQMGQEVILRCVPISNHLYFYWYRQILGQKVEFLVSFYNNEISEKSEIFDDQFSVERPDGSNFTLKIRSTKLEDSAMYFCASSDYRLGSVTKNIQYFGAGTRLSVL.

This sequence joins TRBV28 and TRBJ2-1, with 8 nucleotides matching TRBD1. Germline CDR1 and CDR2: MDHEN and SYDVKM. The CDR3 runs 16 residues. Trimming cost V 5 bases and J 3 bases; bases outside gene matches: 9. Written as DNA, the CDR3 is TGTGCCAGCAGTCCCCCCGGGACAGGCGTCTACAATGAGCAGTTCTTC. Its protein is CASSPPGTGVYNEQFF.

V gene TRBV11-2 combines with J gene TRBJ2-7; possibly TRBD1 for D (6 bases). Germline V gene sequence: CDR1 SGHAT, CDR2 FQNNGV. The CDR3 runs to 16 residues. Trimming left V 5 bases short and J 0 bases short, with 17 bases between. For the CDR3, the DNA is TGTGCCAGCAGCCAACTCACAGGGCATCCCTCCTACGAGCAGTACTTC. This sequence encodes CASSQLTGHPSYEQYF.

The rearrangement links TRBV28 to TRBJ2-1, with D unclear. Looked up from germline, CDR1 is MDHEN and CDR2 is SYDVKM. V lost 4 bases and J lost 8, with 18 bases in between. The CDR3 totals 15 residues. The CDR3 bases are TGTGCCAGCAGTTCCGCTGGGATGGAAATATATGAGCAGTTCTTC. This encodes CASSSAGMEIYEQFF.

This clone was found once. The J gene is TRBJ1-5, the V gene TRBV7-9, with 8 bases aligning to TRBD1. Trimming took 4 bases from V and 4 from J; bases not matched to a gene: 6. Germline CDR1 is SEHNR and CDR2 is FQNEAQ (reference sequence). The CDR3 is 15 amino acids. The CDR3 sequence: CASSSRQGKNQPQHF. Written as DNA, the CDR3 is TGTGCCAGCAGCTCTCGACAGGGGAAAAATCAGCCCCAGCATTTT. The entire variable domain, with the rest obtained from reference TRBV7-9 and TRBJ1-5, is as follows: DTGVSQNPRHKITKRGQNVTFRCDPISEHNRLYWYRQTLGQGPEFLTYFQNEAQLEKSRLLSDRFSAERPKGSFSTLEIQRTEQGDSAMYLCASSSRQGKNQPQHFGDGTRLSIL.

This rearrangement joins TRBV9 to TRBJ2-7, with D perhaps given as TRBD1 or TRBD2 (5 bases each). CDR1 is SGDLS and CDR2 is YYNGEE in the germline V gene. The germline V and J ends were trimmed by 0 bases and 1 base, with 17 bases remaining between them. The CDR3 is made up of 17 amino acids. DNA for the CDR3: TGTGCCAGCAGCGTAGGGGAGACAGCCCTCACGTCCTACGAGCAGTACTTC. It codes for CASSVGETALTSYEQYF.

The chain is built from TRBV15 and TRBJ2-3; D gene unclear. V was shortened by 0 bases and J by 4 bases, with 8 bases between the two germline ends. Per germline, CDR1 LNHNV and CDR2 YYDKDF (reference sequence). This CDR3 region has 14 residues. The CDR3 DNA reads TGTGCCACCAGCAGAGATCACAGTGCAGATACGCAGTATTTT. This codes for CATSRDHSADTQYF.

This clone was detected only once. J is TRBJ1-4 and V is TRBV11-2; 8 positions match TRBD1. In germline, CDR1 is SGHAT, CDR2 FQNNGV. CDR3 length: 17 residues. Trimming cost V 1 base and J 7 bases; bases outside gene matches: 11. CDR3 sequence (DNA): TGTGCCAGCAGCTTAGGTCTCACGGGGACAGGCGTTGAAAAACTGTTTTTT. The encoded protein is CASSLGLTGTGVEKLFF.

This clone has only a few counts. The chain couples TRBV28 to TRBJ2-2, with 8 bases matching TRBD1. The CDR3 is made up of 15 amino acids. V dropped 5 bases and J dropped 3; count of bases not matched to a gene: 5. From germline, CDR1 is MDHEN and CDR2 SYDVKM. The CDR3 DNA is TGTGCCAGCAGTCCCGGACAGGGTGACACCGGGGAGCTGTTTTTT. Residues: CASSPGQGDTGELFF. The complete variable domain, with remaining parts taken from reference TRBV28 and TRBJ2-2, reads DVKVTQSSRYLVKRTGEKVFLECVQDMDHENMFWYRQDPGLGLRLIYFSYDVKMKEKGDIPEGYSVSREKKERFSLILESASTNQTSMYLCASSPGQGDTGELFFGEGSRLTVL.

The rearrangement links TRBV27 to TRBJ2-3; D gene ambiguous. The CDR3 consists of 15 residues. Germline-derived CDR1 and CDR2 are MNHEY and SMNVEV (reference sequence). V was pared by 8 bases and J by 3 bases, with 18 bases between. CDR3 amino acids: CASGEVGRVTDTQYF. For the CDR3, the DNA is TGTGCCAGCGGCGAGGTCGGACGAGTAACAGATACGCAGTATTTT.

This sequence joins TRBV29-1 and TRBJ1-2; maybe TRBD1 (5 bases). The V and J ends lost 3 bases and 8 bases respectively, with 13 bases between them. CDR3 length: 12 residues. Germline CDR1 SQVTM, CDR2 ANQGSEA. In DNA form, the CDR3 reads TGCAGCGTTGACAGGGTTCTGCAGGGCTACACCTTC. It specifies CSVDRVLQGYTF.

V and J are TRBV7-8 and TRBJ1-5; the D is unclear. Trimming shortened V by 2 bases and J by 7 bases, and 15 bases separated the two germline ends. CDR3 length equals 15 residues. Looked up from germline, CDR1 is SGHVS and CDR2 is FQNEAQ. The CDR3 loop reads CASSLLKGIRQPQHF. CDR3 coding DNA: TGTGCCAGCAGCTTATTGAAAGGGATCAGGCAGCCCCAGCATTTT.

The chain links TRBV15 to TRBJ2-7; 7 positions agree with TRBD2. J lost 7 bases, V lost 8 bases, and 5 bases had no gene match. Germline values: CDR1 LNHNV, CDR2 YYDKDF (reference sequence). The CDR3 length is 11 residues. The CDR3 bases are TGTGCCACCCGCGGGGGAGGGGAGCAGTACTTC. It yields the protein CATRGGGEQYF.

The chain recombines TRBV9 with TRBJ2-1; D might be TRBD1 (6 bases). V was pared by 0 bases and J by 6 bases, with 16 bases between. Germline loops: CDR1 SGDLS, CDR2 YYNGEE. This CDR3 spans 16 amino acids. CDR3 in amino acids: CASSVEQGGGSNEQFF. The DNA for the CDR3 is TGTGCCAGCAGCGTAGAACAGGGTGGGGGTAGCAATGAGCAGTTCTTC.

This chain joins TRBV19 and TRBJ2-2, with 7 bases that match TRBD2. The length of the CDR3 is 17 residues. Germline CDR1 is LNHDA and CDR2 is SQIVND (reference sequence). With V trimmed by 1 base and J by 4 bases, 9 bases remained unmatched. CDR3 bases: TGTGCCAGTAGTATAGCGGCGGGAGTGGTGGGCACCGGGGAGCTGTTTTTT. Translating gives CASSIAAGVVGTGELFF.

This clone was seen only once. This rearrangement joins TRBV14 to TRBJ2-2, with a weak D call TRBD2 (5 bases). Trimming stripped 4 bases from V and 0 bases from J, with 12 bases between. Germline values: CDR1 SGHDN, CDR2 FVKESK. This CDR3 has 16 residues. The CDR3 DNA reads as TGTGCCAGCAGCCTTGGGCCGAGGGCGAACACCGGGGAGCTGTTTTTT. Protein: CASSLGPRANTGELFF.

The CDR3 coding sequence is TGTGCCAGCAGCACCGGGACAGGGACATACGAGCAGTACTTC. Translating gives CASSTGTGTYEQYF. The rearrangement uses TRBV6-5 and TRBJ2-7, with 9 bases aligning to TRBD1. The CDR3 has 14 amino acids. V lost 6 bases, J lost 4 bases, and 7 bases stayed unmatched. Germline CDR1 reads MNHEY; CDR2 reads SVGAGI.

CDR3 in amino acids: CASSVGGSVHEQYF. CDR3 DNA: TGTGCCAGCAGCGTTGGCGGGAGCGTCCACGAGCAGTACTTC. The chain combines TRBV9 with TRBJ2-7; 7 bases line up with TRBD2. V trimming: 2 bases; J trimming: 5 bases; junction bases outside the gene matches: 7. CDR3 length equals 14 residues. Germline-derived CDR1 and CDR2 are SGDLS and YYNGEE.

The gene calls are TRBV28 and TRBJ2-7; TRBD2 agrees at 11 bases. CDR1 MDHEN and CDR2 SYDVKM come from the germline V gene. CDR3 length: 16 residues. Trimming at V came to 9 bases and at J to 2 bases, leaving 12 bases not matched to a gene. CDR3 loop: CASSPGTSGKPYEQYF. The CDR3 DNA sequence: TGTGCCAGTAGTCCCGGGACTAGCGGAAAACCCTACGAGCAGTACTTC.

The gene calls are TRBV7-8 and TRBJ1-2, with D perhaps matching TRBD1 (6 bases). Germline lookup yields CDR1 SGHVS and CDR2 FQNEAQ. This CDR3 spans 15 amino acids. The germline V and J ends were trimmed by 1 base and 3 bases, with 12 bases remaining between them. This CDR3 reads CASSLVGGADYGYTF. For the CDR3, the DNA is TGTGCCAGCAGCTTAGTGGGGGGCGCAGACTATGGCTACACCTTC.

The CDR3 loop is CASASGGPPYEQYF. The DNA of the CDR3 is TGCGCCAGCGCATCGGGGGGGCCGCCCTACGAGCAGTACTTC. The rearrangement joins TRBV10-1 to TRBJ2-7; 8 bases are shared with TRBD2. The length of the CDR3 is 14 residues. Unmatched junction bases numbered 8, after V lost 8 bases and J lost 2 bases. From germline, CDR1 is WNHNN and CDR2 SYGVQD (reference sequence).

This clone was observed a single time. V is TRBV28 and J is TRBJ2-1; D call uncertain. The CDR3 sequence is 15 residues long. The ends were cut back, 2 bases at V and 0 bases at J, with 8 bases in the middle. Germline V lookup: CDR1 MDHEN, CDR2 SYDVKM. This CDR3 reads CASSLVGSSYNEQFF. The CDR3 coding sequence is TGTGCCAGCAGTTTAGTCGGAAGCTCCTACAATGAGCAGTTCTTC.

The chain carries TRBV5-4 and TRBJ2-7; no clear D gene. V gave up 3 bases and J gave up 2 bases, with 6 bases separating them. CDR3 length: 12 amino acids. The germline CDR1 and CDR2 sequences are SGHNT and YYREEE (reference sequence). As DNA, the CDR3 is TGTGCCAGCAGCTCCCCCGCCTACGAGCAGTACTTC. The encoded protein is CASSSPAYEQYF.

The genes are TRBV27 and TRBJ2-1; 10 bases align to TRBD2. This CDR3 region has 16 residues. The V and J ends lost 5 bases and 8 bases, in that order; junction bases with no gene match: 12. CDR1 is MNHEY and CDR2 is SMNVEV in the germline V gene (reference sequence). The CDR3 DNA is TGTGCCAGCAGTCCGATAGCTAGCGGGAGCGGGGATGAGCAGTTCTTC. This translates into CASSPIASGSGDEQFF.

The V and J genes are TRBV13 and TRBJ1-1; maybe TRBD1 (5 bases). The germline V gene encodes CDR1 PRHDT and CDR2 FYEKMQ (reference sequence). This CDR3 region has 14 residues. V lost 3 bases to trimming and J lost 1 base, with 9 bases between them. The CDR3 spells CASSLIGGNTEAFF. The CDR3 DNA reads TGTGCCAGCAGCTTGATCGGGGGGAACACTGAAGCTTTCTTT.

The V gene is TRBV27, the J gene TRBJ1-2; tentatively, D is TRBD1 (6 bases). The V end lost 6 bases, the J end lost 7 bases, and 15 bases lay between the germline ends. Germline CDR1 MNHEY, CDR2 SMNVEV (reference sequence). The CDR3 covers 13 residues. This chain's CDR3 is CASSGTGLAGYTF. The CDR3 DNA follows: TGTGCCAGCAGCGGAACAGGGTTAGCTGGCTACACCTTC.